The rows below give T cell receptor beta chains drawn from one sample of a study of cytomegalovirus exposure and HLA in healthy donors. Data came from immunoSEQ multiplex PCR; TCRdb stores just in-frame clones and leaves some out. The sample includes about 120,000 clones, roughly 80% of them seen just once. Specimen: PBMCs. The receptors here all came from a woman aged 40 to 50 in good health and CMV-seropositive. CDR3s include the opening cysteine and the closing phenylalanine or tryptophan. The D gene is left open where the match is weak. Clone size is shown for a subset of rows, as once, few, many or a class of expanded clone.

>TRBV2|.|.|TRBJ2-1
CASSGTGVSNEQFF
TGTGCCAGCAGTGGGACCGGGGTGAGCAATGAGCAGTTCTTC
>TRBV21-1|.|.|TRBJ2-7
CASSKAGQGCYEQYF
TGTGCCAGCAGCAAAGCAGGGCAGGGGTGCTACGAGCAGTACTTC
>TRBV7-9|TRBD1|.|TRBJ1-2
CASSLGDRRYGYTF
TGTGCCAGCAGCTTAGGGGACAGACGGTATGGCTACACCTTC
>TRBV15|.|once|TRBJ1-1
CATSPSLVHGRGTEAFF
TGTGCCACCAGCCCTTCACTCGTCCACGGGAGGGGGACTGAGGCTTTCTTT
>TRBV30|TRBD2|.|TRBJ2-1
CAWSPRLAGGNEQFF
TGTGCCTGGAGTCCAAGACTAGCGGGAGGTAATGAGCAGTTCTTC
>TRBV7-9|.|.|TRBJ1-4
CASSFARVGTNEKLFF
TGTGCCAGCAGCTTCGCCAGGGTAGGAACTAATGAAAAACTGTTTTTT
>TRBV4-1|TRBD2|.|TRBJ2-1
CASSQALAGLSSYNEQFF
TGCGCCAGCAGCCAAGCCCTAGCGGGCCTAAGCTCCTACAATGAGCAGTTCTTC
>TRBV19|TRBD2|.|TRBJ2-3
CASSDGLAGGDTQYF
TGTGCCAGTAGTGATGGACTAGCGGGAGGGGATACGCAGTATTTT
>TRBV6-5|.|.|TRBJ1-1
CASTMGAGTEAFF
TGTGCCAGCACCATGGGGGCCGGCACTGAAGCTTTCTTT
>TRBV19|TRBD1|.|TRBJ1-2
CASDRGTAPLTF
TGTGCCAGTGACAGGGGAACGGCCCCTTTGACCTTC
>TRBV30|.|.|TRBJ2-7
CAWMEVSRVPYEQYF
TGTGCCTGGATGGAGGTTTCTAGGGTCCCCTACGAGCAGTACTTC
>TRBV5-4|TRBD2|.|TRBJ2-3
CASTSGGAFTQYF
TGTGCCAGCACCAGCGGGGGGGCCTTTACGCAGTATTTT
>TRBV7-6|.|.|TRBJ1-4
CASSAAGEKLFF
TGTGCCAGCAGCGCGGCCGGGGAGAAACTGTTTTTT
>TRBV5-1|.|.|TRBJ1-5
CASSLEGPNQPQHF
TGCGCCAGCAGCTTGGAGGGGCCCAATCAGCCCCAGCATTTT
>TRBV7-2|TRBD2|.|TRBJ2-5
CASSNLAGVGETQYF
TGTGCCAGCAGCAATCTAGCGGGAGTAGGAGAGACCCAGTACTTC
>TRBV29-1|.|.|TRBJ2-2
CSVATRDTSNTGELFF
TGCAGCGTAGCAACCCGGGACACCTCGAACACCGGGGAGCTGTTTTTT
>TRBV29-1|.|.|TRBJ2-7
CSPDSSYEQYF
TGCAGCCCCGATAGTTCCTACGAGCAGTACTTC
>TRBV15|.|.|TRBJ1-1
CATSRDIGREAFF
TGTGCCACCAGCAGAGATATCGGCAGGGAAGCTTTCTTT
>TRBV4-1|.|.|TRBJ1-1
CASSQDLQGNTEAFF
TGCGCCAGCAGCCAAGATTTACAGGGGAACACTGAAGCTTTCTTT
>TRBV9|TRBD1|.|TRBJ1-6
CASSATGDATSSYNSPLHF
TGTGCCAGCAGCGCGACAGGGGACGCTACGAGCTCCTATAATTCACCCCTCCACTTT
>TRBV5-1|TRBD1|.|TRBJ1-2
CASSLETGQSYGYTF
TGCGCCAGCAGCCTAGAAACGGGACAGTCCTATGGCTACACCTTC
>TRBV5-6|.|once|TRBJ1-2
CASSSWGSNYGYTF
TGTGCCAGCAGCTCCTGGGGCAGTAACTATGGCTACACCTTC
>TRBV5-6|.|.|TRBJ1-1
CASSSISPENGGTEAFF
TGTGCCAGCAGCTCCATATCTCCGGAAAACGGGGGGACTGAAGCTTTCTTT
>TRBV11-2|TRBD2|.|TRBJ2-7
CASSSPIREEIYEQYF
TGTGCCAGCAGCTCGCCGATACGGGAGGAGATTTACGAGCAGTACTTC
>TRBV6-5|.|few|TRBJ2-5
CASSRGIEQETQYF
TGTGCCAGCAGTAGGGGCATAGAGCAAGAGACCCAGTACTTC
>TRBV5-1|.|.|TRBJ1-1
CASSPERFTEAFF
TGCGCCAGCAGCCCTGAGAGATTCACTGAAGCTTTCTTT
>TRBV10-3|TRBD1|.|TRBJ1-2
CASRAGGEGYTF
TGTGCCTCGAGGGCAGGGGGCGAAGGCTACACCTTC
>TRBV12-5|TRBD1|.|TRBJ1-2
CASGPRTGGGYTF
TGTGCTAGTGGACCCCGGACAGGGGGTGGCTACACCTTC
>TRBV6-6|TRBD2|.|TRBJ2-1
CASSPPLAGGPIEQFF
TGTGCCAGCAGCCCCCCCCTAGCGGGAGGGCCTATTGAGCAGTTCTTC
>TRBV2|TRBD1|once|TRBJ1-5
CASSGTGGSKGNQPQHF
TGTGCCAGCAGTGGGACAGGGGGCTCGAAAGGCAATCAGCCCCAGCATTTT
>TRBV18|TRBD2|.|TRBJ2-1
CASSPGTSDNEQFF
TGTGCCAGCTCACCAGGGACTAGCGACAATGAGCAGTTCTTC
>TRBV19|TRBD2|.|TRBJ2-7
CASSIDPPALAGTAYEQYF
TGTGCCAGTAGTATAGATCCCCCTGCACTAGCGGGAACGGCCTACGAGCAGTACTTC
>TRBV9|.|.|TRBJ1-2
CASSVDSGSSGYTF
TGTGCCAGCAGCGTAGATTCGGGGTCTTCTGGCTACACCTTC
>TRBV9|TRBD1|.|TRBJ1-6
CASSYRQGNSPLHF
TGTGCCAGCAGCTATCGACAGGGGAATTCACCCCTCCACTTT
>TRBV18|.|.|TRBJ1-4
CASSPPGRGGTNEKLFF
TGTGCCAGCTCACCACCGGGTAGAGGGGGAACTAATGAAAAACTGTTTTTT
>TRBV5-1|.|once|TRBJ2-7
CASSLGSAGGLGEQYF
TGCGCCAGCAGCTTGGGGTCGGCAGGCGGGCTGGGCGAGCAGTACTTC
>TRBV5-1|.|.|TRBJ1-4
CASSLLSQREKLFF
TGCGCCAGCAGCTTACTATCACAAAGAGAAAAACTGTTTTTT
>TRBV7-2|TRBD1|once|TRBJ1-6
CASSSRDRGSPLHF
TGTGCCAGCAGCTCCCGGGACAGGGGTTCACCCCTCCACTTT
>TRBV5-1|.|.|TRBJ1-4
CASSSEQGNEKLFF
TGCGCCAGCAGCTCTGAACAGGGTAATGAAAAACTGTTTTTT
>TRBV10-3|.|.|TRBJ1-2
CAISESSLVEGYTF
TGTGCCATCAGTGAGTCATCCCTAGTGGAGGGCTACACCTTC
>TRBV4-1|TRBD1|.|TRBJ2-7
CASSPWTGGYEQYF
TGCGCCAGCAGCCCTTGGACAGGGGGCTACGAGCAGTACTTC
>TRBV6-5|.|.|TRBJ2-7
CASSSPGQNRYEQYF
TGTGCCAGCAGTTCCCCCGGTCAAAATCGCTACGAGCAGTACTTC
>TRBV7-2|.|.|TRBJ2-5
CASSLVGVADQETQYF
TGTGCCAGCAGCTTAGTGGGGGTAGCGGATCAAGAGACCCAGTACTTC
>TRBV2|.|few|TRBJ2-3
CASSPGSAQYF
TGTGCCAGCAGTCCAGGGTCGGCGCAGTATTTT
>TRBV18|TRBD1|.|TRBJ1-5
CASSRAGDSQPQHF
TGTGCCAGCTCTCGGGCAGGGGACAGCCAGCCCCAGCATTTT